Listed below are T cell receptor beta chains from one sample, sequenced in a study of blood T cell repertoires in COVID-19. Method: immunoSEQ multiplex PCR; TCRdb's copy keeps in-frame clones and lacks some. The table records more than 75,000 clones, approximately 86% of them present only once. Sequenced input: peripheral blood. All receptors come from a woman at least 80 years old with acute or convalescent COVID-19. Both conserved end residues are part of each CDR3. Fields, in order: CDR3 length, V gene, D gene, J gene, clone size, CDR3 DNA, CDR3 protein. D genes are given only for firm matches. Some rows have no size entry. The others give once, few or many, or a class for an expanded clone.

15	TRBV7-2	TRBD1	TRBJ2-7	.	TGTGCCAGCAGCTCGATCAGACAGGGTGGCAACGAGCAGTACTTC	CASSSIRQGGNEQYF
15	TRBV7-3	.	TRBJ2-1	once	TGTGCCAGCAGCTCAGGGGGAGGTTCCTACAATGAGCAGTTCTTC	CASSSGGGSYNEQFF
15	TRBV7-2	TRBD1	TRBJ1-4	.	TGTGCCAGCAGGGGCGGGACAGGGAGTAATGAAAAACTGTTTTTT	CASRGGTGSNEKLFF
13	TRBV2	.	TRBJ1-1	.	TGTGCCAGCAGGGGGCAGGGGAACACTGAAGCTTTCTTT	CASRGQGNTEAFF
12	TRBV10-2	.	TRBJ2-7	.	TGCGCCAGCAGTGAGGGAGCAAACGAGCAGTACTTC	CASSEGANEQYF
17	TRBV28	.	TRBJ2-1	.	TGTGCCAGCAGTTCCGCCCTCCTAGCTTGGGGTTACAATGAGCAGTTCTTC	CASSSALLAWGYNEQFF
14	TRBV5-1	TRBD1	TRBJ1-6	.	TGCGCCAGCAGCTCCGGGACAGGGGGATCACCCCTCCACTTT	CASSSGTGGSPLHF
12	TRBV29-1	.	TRBJ2-7	.	TGCAGCGTTGCTTCCTTGGGCATCGAGCAGTACTTC	CSVASLGIEQYF
14	TRBV5-4	TRBD1	TRBJ1-2	.	TGTGCCAGCAGGTCGGACAGGGGCAACTATGGCTACACCTTC	CASRSDRGNYGYTF
13	TRBV5-6	.	TRBJ1-2	.	TGTGCCAGCAGCTTGGCCGGGATTTATGGCTACACCTTC	CASSLAGIYGYTF
15	TRBV5-8	.	TRBJ2-2	.	TGTGCCAGCAGCTTGGGTCTAGCGAACACCGGGGAGCTGTTTTTT	CASSLGLANTGELFF
14	TRBV28	TRBD1	TRBJ1-4	.	TGTGCCAGCAGTTCAGGACAGGGTCTAGGAAAACTGTTTTTT	CASSSGQGLGKLFF
15	TRBV6-5	TRBD2	TRBJ2-1	.	TGTGCCAGCAGCCTAGCGGGTCTTTCCTACAATGAGCAGTTCTTC	CASSLAGLSYNEQFF
16	TRBV24-1	TRBD1	TRBJ2-1	once	TGTGCCACCAGTGATTACTCCCGGACAGGGCACAATGAGCAGTTCTTC	CATSDYSRTGHNEQFF
13	TRBV18	.	TRBJ1-5	.	TGTGCCAGCTCACCGGACAGTAATCAGCCCCAGCATTTT	CASSPDSNQPQHF
14	TRBV19	.	TRBJ1-1	.	TGTGCCAGTACCCCCGGCAGGACTAGCACTGAAGCTTTCTTT	CASTPGRTSTEAFF